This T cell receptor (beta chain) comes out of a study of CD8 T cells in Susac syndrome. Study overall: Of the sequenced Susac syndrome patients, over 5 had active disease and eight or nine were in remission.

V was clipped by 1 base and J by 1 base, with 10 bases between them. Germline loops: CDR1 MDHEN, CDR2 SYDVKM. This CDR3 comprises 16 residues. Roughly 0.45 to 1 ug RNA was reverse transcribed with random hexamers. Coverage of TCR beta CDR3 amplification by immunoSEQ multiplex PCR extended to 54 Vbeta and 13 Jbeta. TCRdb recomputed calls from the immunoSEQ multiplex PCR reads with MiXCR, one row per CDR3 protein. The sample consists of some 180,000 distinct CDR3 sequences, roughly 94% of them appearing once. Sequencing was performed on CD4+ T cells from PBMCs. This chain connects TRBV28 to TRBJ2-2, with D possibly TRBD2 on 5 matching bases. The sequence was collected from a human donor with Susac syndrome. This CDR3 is CASSLFPSGNTGELFF. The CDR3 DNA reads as TGTGCCAGCAGTTTATTCCCCAGCGGGAACACCGGGGAGCTGTTTTTT. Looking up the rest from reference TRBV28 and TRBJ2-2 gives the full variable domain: DVKVTQSSRYLVKRTGEKVFLECVQDMDHENMFWYRQDPGLGLRLIYFSYDVKMKEKGDIPEGYSVSREKKERFSLILESASTNQTSMYLCASSLFPSGNTGELFFGEGSRLTVL.